Shown below are 17 T cell receptor beta chains from a single sample sequenced in a study of cytomegalovirus exposure and HLA in healthy donors. Primers for the PCR totalled 60 Vbeta and 13 Jbeta. Assay used: immunoSEQ multiplex PCR; TCRdb lists only in-frame clones, some missing. The data contain around 170,000 clones, 76% of them singletons. The material sequenced was PBMCs. The receptors were sampled from a man between 18 and 29 years old in good health and CMV-seronegative.

J is TRBJ1-5 and V is TRBV30; TRBD1 agrees at 12 bases. V dropped 4 bases and J dropped 4; count of bases not matched to a gene: 8. The CDR3 runs 16 residues. Per the germline V gene, CDR1 is GTSNPN and CDR2 is SVGIG (reference sequence). DNA for the CDR3: TGTGCCTGGAATCCGGGGACAGGGGGCCGTAATCAGCCCCAGCATTTT. Amino acids: CAWNPGTGGRNQPQHF.

CDR3 sequence (DNA): TGTGCCAGCCTTCCGGGGCGGGGGCACTATGGCTACACCTTC. It translates to CASLPGRGHYGYTF. The chain couples TRBV4-2 to TRBJ1-2; perhaps TRBD1 as D (6 bases). This CDR3 comprises 14 residues. Germline V gene lookup returns CDR1 LGHNA and CDR2 YNFKEQ. Between the trimmed V and J ends, which lost 8 bases and 3 bases, there was a span of 16 bases.

This chain links TRBV19 with TRBJ1-2, with D possibly being TRBD1 (6 bases). The V end lost 5 bases, the J end lost 4 bases, and 14 bases lay between the germline ends. This CDR3 comprises 14 residues. Per germline, CDR1 LNHDA and CDR2 SQIVND (reference sequence). The CDR3 DNA follows: TGTGCCAGTAGTTCCATATCGGACAGCTATGGCTACACCTTC. The encoded protein is CASSSISDSYGYTF.

The rearrangement uses TRBV28 and TRBJ2-2; 11 nucleotides match TRBD2. Germline loops: CDR1 MDHEN, CDR2 SYDVKM. CDR3 length: 15 amino acids. J gave up 6 bases and V 2 bases, and 2 bases lay outside the gene matches. The CDR3 sequence: CASSLLAGGSGELFF. CDR3 nucleotides: TGTGCCAGCAGTTTACTAGCGGGAGGCTCCGGGGAGCTGTTTTTT.

The gene calls are TRBV10-3 and TRBJ1-1; no clear D gene. The CDR3 is 16 residues long. Per the germline V gene, CDR1 is ENHRY and CDR2 is SYGVKD. Deletions cut 3 bases from V and 6 bases from J, with 20 bases between. This chain's CDR3 is CAISDLILQLSPEAFF. CDR3 in DNA: TGTGCCATCAGTGACCTTATATTACAGTTAAGTCCTGAAGCTTTCTTT.

In its sample, this clone was seen a few times. The V call is TRBV5-1, the J call TRBJ1-1; unclear D gene. Germline-derived CDR1 and CDR2 are SGHRS and YFSETQ. Trimming took 0 bases from V and 1 from J, leaving 13 bases between them. The CDR3 is 16 residues long. CDR3 residues: CASSLVGGSSNTEAFF. Here the CDR3 DNA reads TGCGCCAGCAGCTTGGTGGGCGGGTCGTCGAACACTGAAGCTTTCTTT.

This clone was picked up a small number of times. The chain is built from TRBV14 and TRBJ1-2; 10 bases agree with TRBD1. In germline, CDR1 is SGHDN, CDR2 FVKESK. The CDR3 totals 11 residues. V was pared by 8 bases and J by 7 bases, with 1 base of the junction left unmatched. CDR3: CASGTGVGYTF. The CDR3, as DNA: TGTGCCAGCGGGACAGGGGTTGGCTACACCTTC. Full variable domain (rest looked up from reference TRBV14 and TRBJ1-2): EAGVTQFPSHSVIEKGQTVTLRCDPISGHDNLYWYRRVMGKEIKFLLHFVKESKQDESGMPNNRFLAERTGGTYSTLKVQPAELEDSGVYFCASGTGVGYTFGSGTRLTVV.

V usage is TRBV12-2 and J usage is TRBJ1-1; whether TRBD1, the table's D call, matches the DNA was not checked. TRBV12-2 is listed as a pseudogene. The length of the CDR3 is 19 residues. In DNA, the CDR3 is TGTGCAAGTCGCTTAGTACCGGGACAAGGATCTCACATGAACACTGAAGCTTTCTTT. Protein: CASRLVPGQGSHMNTEAFF.

The CDR3 DNA follows: TGTGCCAGCAGTTACGGGGACAGGAATGGCTACACCTTC. It specifies CASSYGDRNGYTF. The rearrangement links TRBV6-6 to TRBJ1-2, with 8 bases matching TRBD1. V shed 2 bases, J shed 6 bases, and the junction held 2 bases outside the gene matches. From germline, CDR1 is MNHNY and CDR2 SVGAGI (reference sequence). The CDR3 is 13 amino acids.

Only a few counts were recorded for this clone. The V gene is TRBV28, the J gene TRBJ2-2; 7 bases align to TRBD1. This CDR3 contains 15 residues. After removal of 7 bases from V and 2 bases from J, the junction contained 7 bases not matched to a gene. The V gene's germline CDR1 is MDHEN and CDR2 SYDVKM. The CDR3 DNA is TGTGCCAGCACTCTGGACAGGTTAAACACCGGGGAGCTGTTTTTT. It codes for CASTLDRLNTGELFF.

This chain uses TRBV9 with TRBJ1-2; D gene unclear. Trimming cost V 3 bases and J 5 bases, with 14 bases left between them. Germline lookup yields CDR1 SGDLS and CDR2 YYNGEE. The CDR3 extends over 14 amino acids. CDR3 sequence reads: CASSGGGLSYGYTF. Written as DNA, the CDR3 is TGTGCCAGCAGCGGCGGTGGTCTCTCTTATGGCTACACCTTC.

The V call is TRBV4-1, the J call TRBJ1-6; 8 positions match TRBD1. This CDR3 has 16 residues. V lost 3 bases to trimming and J lost 7 bases; unmatched junction nucleotides: 8. Germline CDR1 is MGHRA and CDR2 is YSYEKL. DNA for the CDR3: TGCGCCAGCAGCCACCCAATGGGACAGGAAAATTCACCCCTCCACTTT. It encodes CASSHPMGQENSPLHF.

The chain links TRBV28 to TRBJ1-6, with 7 bases identical to TRBD1. The CDR3 is 17 residues long. CDR1 is MDHEN and CDR2 is SYDVKM in the germline V gene. Germline trimming cut 5 bases from V and 2 bases from J; bases unmatched to any gene: 9. The CDR3 reads CASSGAGTEAYNSPLHF. CDR3 sequence (DNA): TGTGCCAGCAGTGGGGCCGGGACAGAAGCCTATAATTCACCCCTCCACTTT.

The chain has TRBV27 and TRBJ1-5; TRBD1 is a possible D gene (5 bases). The V gene lost 8 bases and the J gene lost 6 bases, with 11 bases spanning the gap. The CDR3 has 12 amino acids. Germline V CDR1 and CDR2: MNHEY, SMNVEV (reference sequence). In nucleotides, the CDR3 is TGTGCCAGCCGGGAGGGGACTCAGCCCCAGCATTTT. Protein sequence: CASREGTQPQHF.

This clone was seen only a few times. The chain recombines TRBV5-5 with TRBJ1-5; 9 nucleotides line up with TRBD1. The CDR3 totals 16 residues. Germline CDR1 and CDR2: SGHKS and YYEKEE (reference sequence). Trimming at V came to 0 bases and at J to 1 base, leaving 2 bases not matched to a gene. The DNA of the CDR3 is TGTGCCAGCAGCTTGGTAGGACAGGGGAGCAATCAGCCCCAGCATTTT. This codes for CASSLVGQGSNQPQHF.

The CDR3 sequence is CATSRGLAGDEQYF. CDR3 DNA: TGTGCCACCAGCAGGGGACTAGCGGGAGACGAGCAGTACTTC. The rearrangement joins TRBV15 to TRBJ2-7; 14 nucleotides agree with TRBD2. Germline trimming cut 3 bases from V and 5 bases from J; bases unmatched to any gene: 0. The length of the CDR3 is 14 residues. The germline CDR1 and CDR2 sequences are LNHNV and YYDKDF (reference sequence).

The chain combines TRBV30 with TRBJ2-2, with a weak D call TRBD2 (6 bases). Germline assignment: CDR1 GTSNPN and CDR2 SVGIG (reference sequence). This CDR3 region has 16 residues. V was shortened by 2 bases and J by 3 bases, with 16 bases between the two germline ends. For the CDR3, the DNA is TGTGCCTGGAGTAAAAGGGACCGCGGGGACACCGGGGAGCTGTTTTTT. Its translation: CAWSKRDRGDTGELFF.